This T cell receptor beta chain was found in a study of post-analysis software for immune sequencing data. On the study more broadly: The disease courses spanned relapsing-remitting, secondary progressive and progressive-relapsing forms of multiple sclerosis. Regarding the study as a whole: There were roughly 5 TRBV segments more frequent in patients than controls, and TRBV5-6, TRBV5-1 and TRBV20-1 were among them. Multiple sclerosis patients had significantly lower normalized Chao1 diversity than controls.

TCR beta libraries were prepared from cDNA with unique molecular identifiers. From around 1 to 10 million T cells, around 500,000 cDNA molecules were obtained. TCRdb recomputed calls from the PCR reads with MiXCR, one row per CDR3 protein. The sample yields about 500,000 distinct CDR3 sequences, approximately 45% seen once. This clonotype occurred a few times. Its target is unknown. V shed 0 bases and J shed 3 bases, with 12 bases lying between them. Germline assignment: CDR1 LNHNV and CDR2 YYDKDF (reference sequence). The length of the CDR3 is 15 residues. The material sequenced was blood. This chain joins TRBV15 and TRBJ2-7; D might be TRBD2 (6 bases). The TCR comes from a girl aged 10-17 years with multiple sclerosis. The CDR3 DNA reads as TGTGCCACCAGCAGAGAGGTGGTAGCGGACTACGAGCAGTACTTC. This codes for CATSREVVADYEQYF.